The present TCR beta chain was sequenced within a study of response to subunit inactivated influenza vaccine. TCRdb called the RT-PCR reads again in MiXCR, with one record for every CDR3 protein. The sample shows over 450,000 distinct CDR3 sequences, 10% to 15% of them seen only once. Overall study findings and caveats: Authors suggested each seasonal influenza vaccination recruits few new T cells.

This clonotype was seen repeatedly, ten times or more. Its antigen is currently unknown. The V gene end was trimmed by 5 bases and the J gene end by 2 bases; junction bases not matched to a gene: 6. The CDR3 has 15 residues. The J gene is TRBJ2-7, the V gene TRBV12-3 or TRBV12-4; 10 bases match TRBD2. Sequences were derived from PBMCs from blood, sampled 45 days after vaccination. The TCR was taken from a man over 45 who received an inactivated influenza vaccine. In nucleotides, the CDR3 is TGTGCCAGCAGTACCACCGGGACTAGCGCCTACGAGCAGTACTTC. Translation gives CASSTTGTSAYEQYF.